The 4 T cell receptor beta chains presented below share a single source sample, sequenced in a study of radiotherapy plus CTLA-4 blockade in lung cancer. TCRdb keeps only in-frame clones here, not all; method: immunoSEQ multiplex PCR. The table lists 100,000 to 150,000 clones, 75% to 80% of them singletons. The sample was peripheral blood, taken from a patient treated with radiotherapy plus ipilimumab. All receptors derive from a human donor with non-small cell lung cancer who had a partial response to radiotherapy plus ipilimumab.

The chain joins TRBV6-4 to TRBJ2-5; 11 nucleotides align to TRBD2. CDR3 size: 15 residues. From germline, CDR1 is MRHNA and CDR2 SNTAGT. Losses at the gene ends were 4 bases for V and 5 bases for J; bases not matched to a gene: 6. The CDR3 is CASSVTSGSWETQYF. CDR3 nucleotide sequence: TGTGCCAGCAGTGTAACTAGCGGGAGTTGGGAGACCCAGTACTTC.

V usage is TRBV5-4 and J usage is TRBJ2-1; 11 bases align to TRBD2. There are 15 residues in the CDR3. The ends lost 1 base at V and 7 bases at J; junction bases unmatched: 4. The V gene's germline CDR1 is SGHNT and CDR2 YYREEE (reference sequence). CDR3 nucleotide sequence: TGTGCCAGCAGCTTGTCGGGACTAGCGGATAATGAGCAGTTCTTC. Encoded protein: CASSLSGLADNEQFF. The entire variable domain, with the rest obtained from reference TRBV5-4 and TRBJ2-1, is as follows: ETGVTQSPTHLIKTRGQQVTLRCSSQSGHNTVSWYQQALGQGPQFIFQYYREEENGRGNFPPRFSGLQFPNYSSELNVNALELDDSALYLCASSLSGLADNEQFFGPGTRLTVL.

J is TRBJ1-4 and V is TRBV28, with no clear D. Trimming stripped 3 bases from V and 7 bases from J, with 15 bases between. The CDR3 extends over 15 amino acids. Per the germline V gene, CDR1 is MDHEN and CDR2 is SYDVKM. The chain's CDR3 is CASSFRGLSPEKLFF. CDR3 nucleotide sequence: TGTGCCAGCAGTTTTCGAGGCCTATCGCCTGAAAAACTGTTTTTT.

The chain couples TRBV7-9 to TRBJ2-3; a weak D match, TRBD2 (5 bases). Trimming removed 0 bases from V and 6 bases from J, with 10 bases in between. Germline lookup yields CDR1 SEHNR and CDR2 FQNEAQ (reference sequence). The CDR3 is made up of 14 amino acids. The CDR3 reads CASSLAGAVDTQYF. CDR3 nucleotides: TGTGCCAGCAGCTTAGCGGGAGCTGTGGATACGCAGTATTTT. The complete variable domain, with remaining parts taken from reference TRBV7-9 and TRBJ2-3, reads DTGVSQNPRHKITKRGQNVTFRCDPISEHNRLYWYRQTLGQGPEFLTYFQNEAQLEKSRLLSDRFSAERPKGSFSTLEIQRTEQGDSAMYLCASSLAGAVDTQYFGPGTRLTVL.